These 32 T cell receptor beta chains were all obtained from the same sample, sequenced in a study of T cell changes during pregnancy in multiple sclerosis. Profiled with immunoSEQ multiplex PCR; TCRdb holds only in-frame clones, not every one. The sample has approximately 110,000 clones, 80% to 95% seen once. Here the sequenced sample was peripheral blood, taken in the third trimester of pregnancy. Receptors originate from a female donor with multiple sclerosis, enrolled in a pregnancy study.

V gene TRBV27 combines with J gene TRBJ1-2; 10 bases align to TRBD1. Trimming took 6 bases from V and 3 from J; bases not matched to a gene: 4. The germline V gene encodes CDR1 MNHEY and CDR2 SMNVEV (reference sequence). The CDR3 extends over 14 amino acids. The CDR3 spells CASRPGTGDYGYTF. For the CDR3, the DNA is TGTGCCAGCAGACCTGGGACAGGGGACTATGGCTACACCTTC.

The chain uses TRBV10-1 and TRBJ1-3; TRBD1 matches 9 bases. The CDR3 extends over 13 amino acids. The junction had 5 bases not matched to a gene; V was cut back by 9 bases and J by 5 bases. Germline values: CDR1 WNHNN, CDR2 SYGVQD (reference sequence). The DNA for the CDR3 is TGCGCCAGGGGACAGGGTAAAAGAAACACCATATATTTT. Its translation is CARGQGKRNTIYF.

J is TRBJ1-1 and V is TRBV29-1; no firm D call. Germline-derived CDR1 and CDR2 are SQVTM and ANQGSEA. V was trimmed by 2 bases and J by 3 bases, leaving 4 bases between them. The CDR3 runs to 11 residues. The CDR3 protein is CSVERDTEAFF. CDR3 DNA: TGCAGCGTTGAACGAGACACTGAAGCTTTCTTT.

The chain couples TRBV9 to TRBJ2-1; the match to TRBD2 covers 11 bases. The germline gives CDR1 SGDLS, CDR2 YYNGEE. The CDR3 is 16 residues long. V lost 2 bases, J lost 8 bases, and 9 bases stayed unmatched. CDR3 sequence: CASSVNSGRAGDEQFF. The CDR3 DNA sequence: TGTGCCAGCAGCGTCAATAGCGGGAGGGCCGGAGATGAGCAGTTCTTC.

The V call is TRBV29-1, the J call TRBJ1-3; 11 nucleotides line up with TRBD1. This CDR3 has 15 residues. With 5 bases clipped from V and 0 bases from J, the junction kept 3 bases outside the gene matches. Germline loops: CDR1 SQVTM, CDR2 ANQGSEA. CDR3 residues: CSVWTGGYSGNTIYF. DNA of the CDR3: TGCAGCGTTTGGACAGGGGGCTACTCTGGAAACACCATATATTTT.

The count of this clone is one. The chain recombines TRBV18 with TRBJ2-3; possibly TRBD2 for D (6 bases). V lost 0 bases and J lost 8, with 21 bases in between. This CDR3 is 17 amino acids long. Germline V gives CDR1 KGHSH, CDR2 LQKENI. Written as DNA, the CDR3 is TGTGCCAGCTCACCACCGGAGGCCCGGGAGCCAGACCCTACGCAGTATTTT. Protein sequence: CASSPPEAREPDPTQYF.

The CDR3 loop is CASSFQSGDSPTKNIQYF. As DNA, the CDR3 is TGTGCCAGCAGTTTTCAGTCTGGGGACAGTCCCACCAAAAACATTCAGTACTTC. The genes are TRBV27 and TRBJ2-4; TRBD1 aligns across 7 bases. The CDR3 has 18 residues. The ends lost 3 bases at V and 2 bases at J; junction bases unmatched: 13. The germline V gene has CDR1 MNHEY and CDR2 SMNVEV (reference sequence).

The DNA of the CDR3 is TGTGCCAGCAGTTTATGGGCTCCCAGGGGTAATCAGCCCCAGCATTTT. This gives the protein CASSLWAPRGNQPQHF. The V gene is TRBV28, the J gene TRBJ1-5; D is perhaps TRBD1 (6 bases). The CDR3 runs to 16 residues. Germline V gene lookup returns CDR1 MDHEN and CDR2 SYDVKM. The V and J ends lost 0 bases and 4 bases respectively, with 13 bases between them.

This chain uses TRBV2 with TRBJ1-2, with TRBD1 matching over 7 bases. Germline CDR1 SNHLY, CDR2 FYNNEI. The CDR3 is made up of 14 amino acids. The ends lost 3 bases at V and 2 bases at J; junction bases unmatched: 3. The CDR3 spells CASSEDRTNYGYTF. CDR3 nucleotides: TGTGCCAGCAGTGAGGACAGGACGAACTATGGCTACACCTTC.

The chain employs TRBV19 and TRBJ2-1; 8 bases map to TRBD1. This CDR3 has 19 amino acids. Per germline, CDR1 LNHDA and CDR2 SQIVND (reference sequence). The V gene end was trimmed by 1 base and the J gene end by 5 bases; junction bases not matched to a gene: 16. The CDR3 loop reads CASSIVGPDRVGPHNEQFF. The CDR3 region has the DNA TGTGCCAGTAGTATAGTGGGGCCGGACAGGGTGGGACCTCACAATGAGCAGTTCTTC.

J is TRBJ2-1 and V is TRBV6-4; 11 bases line up with TRBD2. Germline lookup yields CDR1 MRHNA and CDR2 SNTAGT. J was trimmed by 3 bases and V by 2 bases; bases with no gene match: 9. The CDR3 extends over 18 amino acids. The CDR3 protein is CASSDPTGLAEIYNEQFF. CDR3 nucleotides: TGTGCCAGCAGTGACCCCACGGGACTAGCGGAGATCTACAATGAGCAGTTCTTC.

CDR3 nucleotides: TGTGCCAGCAGCGAAAGGTGGGAGTCCTACGAGCAGTACTTC. Amino acid sequence: CASSERWESYEQYF. The chain uses TRBV9 and TRBJ2-7, with D possibly TRBD2 on 5 matching bases. Deletions cut 3 bases from V and 1 base from J, with 11 bases between. The CDR3 sequence is 14 residues long. CDR1 SGDLS and CDR2 YYNGEE come from the germline V gene.

This chain uses TRBV5-1 with TRBJ2-2, with 15 bases fitting TRBD2. The CDR3 is 20 residues long. J gave up 0 bases and V 3 bases, and 9 bases lay outside the gene matches. Germline lookup yields CDR1 SGHRS and CDR2 YFSETQ. CDR3: CASSSRPGTSGRTNTGELFF. CDR3 sequence (DNA): TGCGCCAGCAGCTCCCGCCCCGGGACTAGCGGGAGGACGAACACCGGGGAGCTGTTTTTT.

The V and J genes are TRBV7-8 and TRBJ2-7; 10 bases line up with TRBD2. Unmatched junction bases numbered 8, after V lost 5 bases and J lost 7 bases. Per germline, CDR1 SGHVS and CDR2 FQNEAQ. The CDR3 contains 14 residues. The CDR3 reads CASSTSGRAFEQYF. The DNA of the CDR3 is TGTGCCAGCAGCACGAGCGGGAGGGCCTTTGAGCAGTACTTC. Complete variable domain (other parts from reference TRBV7-8 and TRBJ2-7): GAGVSQSPRYKVAKRGQDVALRCDPISGHVSLFWYQQALGQGPEFLTYFQNEAQLDKSGLPSDRFFAERPEGSVSTLKIQRTQQEDSAVYLCASSTSGRAFEQYFGPGTRLTVT.

The V call is TRBV10-3, the J call TRBJ1-5, with D maybe TRBD1 (5 bases). This CDR3 spans 13 amino acids. Trimming cost V 8 bases and J 5 bases, with 13 bases left between them. Germline V gene sequence: CDR1 ENHRY, CDR2 SYGVKD. CDR3 region: CAILRDCYQPQHF. The DNA of the CDR3 is TGTGCCATCCTTAGGGACTGCTATCAGCCCCAGCATTTT.

V gene TRBV7-9 combines with J gene TRBJ2-7; the match to TRBD1 covers 7 bases. Germline V gives CDR1 SEHNR, CDR2 FQNEAQ (reference sequence). Germline trimming cut 7 bases from V and 2 bases from J; bases unmatched to any gene: 8. The CDR3 consists of 14 residues. The CDR3 loop is CASTKGQSPYEQYF. The CDR3 nucleotides are TGTGCCAGCACCAAGGGACAGAGCCCCTACGAGCAGTACTTC.

V and J are TRBV4-2 and TRBJ2-5; D may be TRBD2 (5 bases). The CDR3 is made up of 14 amino acids. The V gene lost 0 bases and the J gene lost 4 bases, with 9 bases spanning the gap. Germline-derived CDR1 and CDR2 are LGHNA and YNFKEQ. The CDR3 loop is CASSQDGRGETQYF. Written as DNA, the CDR3 is TGTGCCAGCAGCCAAGATGGGAGAGGAGAGACCCAGTACTTC.

The chain links TRBV5-1 to TRBJ1-2; no firm D call. The V end lost 0 bases, the J end lost 4 bases, and 4 bases lay between the germline ends. This CDR3 region has 12 residues. In germline, CDR1 is SGHRS, CDR2 YFSETQ. CDR3 protein: CASSLDSYGYTF. CDR3 DNA: TGCGCCAGCAGCTTGGACAGCTATGGCTACACCTTC.

The chain recombines TRBV7-8 with TRBJ1-5; possibly TRBD1 for D (5 bases). Germline V gene sequence: CDR1 SGHVS, CDR2 FQNEAQ. The CDR3 length is 16 residues. Trimming shortened V by 3 bases and J by 0 bases, and 12 bases separated the two germline ends. The CDR3 here is CASSFGQGDSNQPQHF. In nucleotides, the CDR3 is TGTGCCAGCAGCTTTGGTCAAGGGGATAGCAATCAGCCCCAGCATTTT.

V and J are TRBV30 and TRBJ2-1; D gene unclear. Trimming pared 4 bases from V and 2 bases from J, leaving 12 bases between. Per the germline V gene, CDR1 is GTSNPN and CDR2 is SVGIG (reference sequence). CDR3 length equals 14 residues. The CDR3, as DNA: TGTGCCTGGATAGAGGCGAGCCCCTACAATGAGCAGTTCTTC. Translation gives CAWIEASPYNEQFF.

The J gene is TRBJ1-5, the V gene TRBV6-1; maybe TRBD1 (6 bases). CDR3 size: 15 residues. Trimming stripped 2 bases from V and 3 bases from J, with 11 bases between. Germline values: CDR1 MNHNS, CDR2 SASEGT. This chain's CDR3 is CASSEQQGTNQPQHF. DNA for the CDR3: TGTGCCAGCAGTGAACAACAGGGAACCAATCAGCCCCAGCATTTT.

This chain connects TRBV28 to TRBJ1-5; D unclear. Germline loops: CDR1 MDHEN, CDR2 SYDVKM. The V end was cut by 2 bases, the J end by 9 bases, with 14 bases between. The CDR3 totals 14 residues. The CDR3 loop reads CASSLTTPLGPQHF. The CDR3 DNA reads as TGTGCCAGCAGTTTAACTACCCCTCTCGGGCCCCAGCATTTT.

The chain has TRBV5-1 and TRBJ2-3; TRBD2 matches at 13 bases. From germline, CDR1 is SGHRS and CDR2 YFSETQ. The CDR3 runs 15 residues. Trimming took 4 bases from V and 5 from J; bases not matched to a gene: 4. The CDR3 DNA sequence: TGCGCCAGCAGCCCGGGACTAGCGGGGAGAGATACGCAGTATTTT. It translates to CASSPGLAGRDTQYF. The full variable domain, its missing parts supplied by reference TRBV5-1 and TRBJ2-3, is KAGVTQTPRYLIKTRGQQVTLSCSPISGHRSVSWYQQTPGQGLQFLFEYFSETQRNKGNFPGRFSGRQFSNSRSEMNVSTLELGDSALYLCASSPGLAGRDTQYFGPGTRLTVL.

The chain employs TRBV6-5 and TRBJ1-1; tentatively, D is TRBD1 (6 bases). Germline CDR1 is MNHEY and CDR2 is SVGAGI. Trimming shortened V by 4 bases and J by 1 base, and 13 bases separated the two germline ends. The CDR3 has 15 residues. The CDR3 sequence: CASSLRQVPNTEAFF. The CDR3, as DNA: TGTGCCAGCAGTTTAAGACAGGTTCCGAACACTGAAGCTTTCTTT.

V gene TRBV7-8 combines with J gene TRBJ2-7, with D possibly matching TRBD1 (5 bases). There are 13 residues in the CDR3. Germline V gene data show CDR1 as SGHVS and CDR2 as FQNEAQ. V lost 5 bases and J lost 3, with 11 bases in between. This chain's CDR3 is CASSTGRNYEQYF. CDR3 in DNA: TGTGCCAGCAGCACAGGCCGAAACTACGAGCAGTACTTC.

V usage is TRBV5-1 and J usage is TRBJ1-4; maybe TRBD1 (5 bases). CDR3 length: 15 residues. V was pared by 8 bases and J by 0 bases, with 14 bases between. CDR1 is SGHRS, CDR2 YFSETQ, per germline. The CDR3 DNA reads as TGCGCCAGTACTGCCGGGGACTCAACTAATGAAAAACTGTTTTTT. As protein: CASTAGDSTNEKLFF.

The V call is TRBV19, the J call TRBJ1-5; D perhaps matches TRBD1 (5 bases). Trimming cost V 3 bases and J 0 bases, with 12 bases left between them. The germline gives CDR1 LNHDA, CDR2 SQIVND (reference sequence). This CDR3 has 16 residues. The CDR3 loop reads CASSIGAGYSNQPQHF. The CDR3 DNA follows: TGTGCCAGTAGTATTGGGGCAGGCTATAGCAATCAGCCCCAGCATTTT. The full variable domain, completed using reference TRBV19 and TRBJ1-5, is DGGITQSPKYLFRKEGQNVTLSCEQNLNHDAMYWYRQDPGQGLRLIYYSQIVNDFQKGDIAEGYSVSREKKESFPLTVTSAQKNPTAFYLCASSIGAGYSNQPQHFGDGTRLSIL.

This chain links TRBV6-1 with TRBJ2-7; 7 bases line up with TRBD1. The CDR3 loop spans 15 amino acids. Trimming cost V 4 bases and J 4 bases; bases outside gene matches: 10. The germline gives CDR1 MNHNS, CDR2 SASEGT. The chain's CDR3 is CASSATQGQPYEQYF. The CDR3 coding sequence is TGTGCCAGCAGTGCGACTCAGGGACAGCCGTACGAGCAGTACTTC.

The V gene is TRBV5-4, the J gene TRBJ2-3; D may be TRBD2 (6 bases). Germline V gives CDR1 SGHNT, CDR2 YYREEE (reference sequence). The V end was cut by 0 bases, the J end by 3 bases, with 11 bases between. The CDR3 totals 15 residues. CDR3 residues: CASSLGAGSTDTQYF. The CDR3 nucleotides are TGTGCCAGCAGCTTGGGGGCGGGGTCTACAGATACGCAGTATTTT.

The chain carries TRBV5-5 and TRBJ2-1; possibly TRBD2 for D (6 bases). Germline CDR1 and CDR2: SGHKS and YYEKEE (reference sequence). The length of the CDR3 is 14 residues. The ends were cut back, 1 base at V and 9 bases at J, with 14 bases in the middle. The CDR3 coding sequence is TGTGCCAGCAGCTTGTCAGTCGGAGGGGCTGAGCAGTTCTTC. Residues: CASSLSVGGAEQFF.

V is TRBV5-6 and J is TRBJ2-4; D gene ambiguous. Trimming pared 3 bases from V and 2 bases from J, leaving 12 bases between. This CDR3 has 15 amino acids. The germline CDR1 and CDR2 sequences are SGHDT and YYEEEE. CDR3 nucleotides: TGTGCCAGCAGCTCCCTTGAGAGAACCAAAAACATTCAGTACTTC. Residues: CASSSLERTKNIQYF. Filled out from reference TRBV5-6 and TRBJ2-4, the complete variable domain reads DAGVTQSPTHLIKTRGQQVTLRCSPKSGHDTVSWYQQALGQGPQFIFQYYEEEERQRGNFPDRFSGHQFPNYSSELNVNALLLGDSALYLCASSSLERTKNIQYFGAGTRLSVL.

V and J are TRBV30 and TRBJ1-4, with D perhaps TRBD1 (6 bases). The length of the CDR3 is 13 residues. V shed 5 bases and J shed 5 bases, with 12 bases lying between them. Per germline, CDR1 GTSNPN and CDR2 SVGIG (reference sequence). The CDR3 nucleotides are TGTGCCTGGGGGGGGGCAGAAAATGAAAAACTGTTTTTT. Its protein product is CAWGGAENEKLFF.